Sequencing of this TCR beta chain was carried out in a study of cytomegalovirus exposure and HLA in healthy donors. Germline CDR1 SEHNR, CDR2 FQNEAQ (reference sequence). This CDR3 contains 19 residues. As for this clone: Relative to the germline gene, one junction end is altered; a read error may explain this.

The PCR contained 60 Vbeta and 13 Jbeta primers. The repertoire was sequenced with immunoSEQ multiplex PCR; TCRdb's copy has only in-frame clones and lacks some. The sample comprises some 130,000 clones, around three quarters of which are singletons, and 3.5% to 5% rests with the top ten. The sample taken for sequencing was PBMCs. The receptor was isolated from a male donor in good health and CMV-seropositive. The chain links TRBV7-9 to TRBJ2-5; 9 nucleotides match TRBD1. Gene TRBJ2-7 matches the end of the DNA better, so the J call may be wrong. In nucleotides, the CDR3 is TGTTCCAGCAGCCCGCGTCACTACCTTGACAGGGGGTTTACCTACGAGCAGTACTTC. It is translated as CSSSPRHYLDRGFTYEQYF.